The sequence of this TCR beta chain was determined in a study of cytomegalovirus exposure and HLA in healthy donors listed by TCRdb under 2017. Context from the whole study: An earlier analysis of 550 to 700 of the donors reported more than 250 Gb of sequence data and approximately 110 million unique TCR beta sequences from approximately 180 million T cells. An early release that covered roughly 600 HLA-typed donors contained about 290 gigabases of sequencing data and about 84 million unique TCR sequences. Among the approximately 430 genotyped donors, more than 70% belonged to the genetic ancestry cluster associated with self-reported Caucasian donors. The aim of the study was to test whether cataloging public T cell receptors could identify signatures of past pathogen exposure. The T cell repertoires of 666 subjects were profiled by immunosequencing and related to cytomegalovirus serostatus. In addition to the first cohort of 666 subjects, a separate validation cohort of 130 or so different subjects was used. The study combined high-throughput TCR immunosequencing, statistical association of individual TCRs with disease status, and machine learning to predict cytomegalovirus infection status. A later analysis re-analyzed previously published TCR beta repertoires from 600 to 850 donors and added high-resolution HLA genotyping to study TCR occurrence patterns. Rather than drawing on any new phenotypic data, the later analysis identified candidate immune exposures from TCR beta sequences and the way those sequences occurred across donors. To decide whether each TCR beta V gene segment behaved as functional or pseudogenic, an earlier analysis of approximately 620 of the donors relied on high-throughput TCR beta sequencing. Alongside the repertoire data, information on donor age, sex, ethnicity and CMV serostatus was compiled. In a later genetic analysis, genome-wide SNP genotypes for about three fifths of the roughly 670 donors were used, and that subset was treated as a discovery cohort. All discovery cohort repertoires had been generated using a single sequencing platform. HLA typing included class I and class II loci at four-digit resolution. Typing coverage differed by locus: A, B, C, DRB1 and DQB1 were typed in roughly 620-630 donors, DQA1 in 500 to 550, DPA1 in approximately 600, and DPB1 in just under 480. Roughly 5 DR-DQ haplotypes were treated as single units for association and clustering because of strong linkage in the cohort. Among over 350 genotyped donors of the cohort, an average of roughly 240,000 unique TCR beta nucleotide sequences were sequenced per donor, roughly 18% of them non-productive.

Library generation was performed with the immunoSEQ multiplex PCR assay. For the multiplex PCR, a mixture combining 60 forward primers for TCR Vbeta segments and 13 reverse primers for TCR Jbeta segments was used. Amplification of the CDR3 region of rearranged TCR beta genes was performed with a multiplex PCR assay on genomic DNA. Amplified TCR beta libraries were sequenced as 87-base-pair reads on the Illumina HiSeq System. The study's own analysis went as follows. In a later analysis, tens of millions of unique TCR beta chains were counted across the 666 repertoires, and roughly 11 million of these chains were shared by at least two donors. Raw reads were error-corrected and collapsed into unique sequences by a nearest-neighbor algorithm in which closely related sequences were merged to remove PCR and sequencing errors. Alignment of CDR3 sequences to IMGT reference sequences was used to assign V, D and J gene segments. For a sequence to be retained, a match of at least six nucleotides to both a V gene segment and a J gene segment was required. A rearrangement counted as productive if the CDR3 had no stop codons and remained in frame with V and J, and every other rearrangement counted as non-productive. Following IMGT convention, CDR3 was defined as the stretch from the second conserved V-encoded cysteine up to the conserved J-encoded phenylalanine. Sequences without an unambiguous match to a single V gene segment were excluded from the earlier analysis of 450 to 750 of the donors. An earlier analysis of 587 of the donors classified V segments as functional when productive rearrangements were above 56.7% and as segregating when the standard deviation between donors was above 5%. A statistical classification framework was built for diagnosing cytomegalovirus status from the catalog of TCR beta chain sequences. In a later analysis, V and J genes were assigned by comparing TCR nucleotide sequences against IMGT/GENE-DB human TR gene sequences. Using the TCRdist pipeline, a later analysis assigned CDR3 sequences along with most-parsimonious VDJ recombination scenarios. In a later analysis, each TCR beta chain was defined by its CDR3 amino acid sequence together with its V-gene family, and reads without a unique V-gene family were excluded. A later analysis removed several hundred highly shared, low-generation-probability nucleotide sequences to deal with suspected cross-contamination and a sequencing artifact. For each public chain, a later analysis derived a clonal expansion index from normalized ranks of inferred template counts within each repertoire. A later analysis computed generation probabilities with a VDJ recombination model fitted to out-of-frame rearrangements, and checked the results against IGoR. Hypergeometric tests were used in a later analysis to score TCR-TCR, TCR-HLA and TCR-CMV co-occurrence, with a repertoire-size bias correction applied to the TCR pairs. False discovery rates were estimated in a later analysis by permuting HLA or CMV assignments 20 times. In a later analysis, co-occurring TCRs were grouped using DBSCAN, and TCRdist sequence similarity was added for clustering within HLA-allele-positive subsets. Repertoires with fewer than 30,000 or more than 120,000 public chains, plus five repertoires with anomalous nucleotide sharing, were excluded from co-occurrence clustering. TCRdb's version of the immuneACCESS table is confined to in-frame rearrangements and falls short of the full clone set. An unresolved V gene accounts for under half of the shortfall where checked; the remainder is of unknown origin. The V and J calls and the clone size are those of that table, but D and trimming were determined from the DNA. The table for this sample lists around 92,000 clones; roughly four fifths of them were counted only once. The ten largest clones capture approximately 8.4% of the sample.

The cohort consisted of more than 650 healthy bone marrow donors. All cohort members were sampled while nominally healthy, although unrecorded immune exposures were likely present. Of the roughly 630 cohort members, just under 300 had a positive CMV serostatus and about 350 had a negative one, while no CMV serostatus was recorded for the donor. A peripheral blood sample was collected from each donor, and TCR beta sequencing was performed on peripheral blood mononuclear cells. The Qiagen DNeasy Blood Extraction Kit was used to extract genomic DNA from the blood cell samples. Turning to this clone: Its antigen specificity is not known. The record has no base qualities; no much larger clone is one base away.

The investigation overall reported the following: For the cohort, immune exposure information was limited to CMV serostatus. Several of the top co-occurrence clusters appeared to be linked to parvovirus B19, influenza, CMV and Epstein-Barr virus, according to a later analysis. The earlier analysis of some 540 of the donors excluded about 16 rarely observed V segments, including chromosome 9 orphons, because counts were too low. Specific HLA alleles were associated with 15,000 to 20,000 TCR beta sequences at a false discovery rate of 0.05 in a later analysis. A further reported finding was that TCR beta sequences accurately predicted the HLA-A and HLA-B alleles for most subjects in the first cohort. Because the 87-base-pair reads could not distinguish some IMGT-functional V segments, including TRBV6-2 and TRBV6-3, those segments were excluded. The presence/absence analyses assumed that sequencing depth was roughly uniform across donors, and that assumption may not be true. The classifier was reported to diagnose cytomegalovirus status with high specificity and sensitivity in both the original cohort and the validation cohort. The authors suggested that the approach could potentially be extended to other disease states and immunological phenotypes. The study listed 150 to 200 TCR beta chains as associated with cytomegalovirus. In an earlier analysis of approximately 600 of the donors, most TCR beta V segments were observed in productive rearrangements about 87% or about 30% of the time, broadly matching IMGT annotations. In a later analysis, HLA-associated TCR beta chains were found to be more clonally expanded and to have lower generation probabilities than equally common non-associated chains. In a later analysis, most CMV-associated TCR beta chains were found to appear HLA-restricted, with HLA associations seemingly driven largely by CMV exposure. The sequencing pipeline was judged likely to have produced a cluster of highly shared sequence variants as a technical artifact. Correlated functional status among segregating V segments might reflect linkage disequilibrium, but an unknown experimental factor could not be ruled out. A few of the identified cytomegalovirus-associated TCR beta chains were confirmed in vitro to be specific for cytomegalovirus antigens. In this cohort, only TCR beta chains were sequenced, and detectable features were limited by the absence of alpha or paired-chain data. HLA typing was unavailable for some donors at each locus, so association tests used only the typed subset. Compared with the roughly 600-donor mean, donors in an Asian-associated ancestry cluster had fewer N-insertions in productive TCRs, according to a later genetic analysis. When HLA alleles, especially DR and DQ, strongly co-occurred, TCR associations were difficult to assign to individual alleles. Most TCR sequences were observed very rarely across donors, whereas some public TCRs were present in many individuals. In a later analysis, the rate of TCR association differed among HLA loci, with DRB1 alleles having the most associated TCRs and HLA-C alleles having the fewest. An association between a missense DCLRE1C variant and V-gene and J-gene trimming of TCR beta chains was found in a later genetic analysis and replicated in an independent cohort.

CDR1 and CDR2, looked up from the germline V gene, are SGHNT and YENEEA. From the cysteine up to the phenylalanine, the CDR3 has a length of 16 residues. This entry keeps only the CDR3 DNA: 48 bases, framed from base 1. V and J are truncated by 4 bases and 5 bases respectively, leaving an intervening sequence of 17 bases. Source material: PBMCs. The sequence was collected from a human donor in good health. This chain joins TRBV11-3 to TRBJ2-2; matching of 7 bases hints at TRBD2 as the D gene. The CDR3 has the sequence CASSSAGLRGTGELFF. The DNA is as follows: TGTGCCAGCAGCTCAGCGGGACTTAGGGGGACCGGGGAGCTGTTTTTT.